The 18 T cell receptor beta chains in this list originate from one sample, sequenced in a study of blood T cells in healthy people across ages. The authors ran a second PCR of about 6 to 11 cycles using a sample-barcoded 5' primer and a J-beta primer mix. TCRdb used MiXCR to reprocess the 5' RACE reads, holding one entry per CDR3 protein. In the table there are roughly 700,000 distinct CDR3 sequences, 32% of which are singletons. Sequenced: blood. These receptors were taken from a woman older than 75 in good health.

This clonotype was detected a few times. This chain links TRBV5-1 with TRBJ1-6; 7 bases line up with TRBD1. Losses at the gene ends were 4 bases for V and 6 bases for J; bases not matched to a gene: 7. CDR1 is SGHRS and CDR2 is YFSETQ in the germline V gene. The CDR3 runs to 15 residues. The CDR3 region has the DNA TGCGCCAGCAGCATAGGGACAGCCACTAATTCACCCCTCCACTTT. Residues: CASSIGTATNSPLHF.

The V call is TRBV10-3, the J call TRBJ2-1, with D possibly TRBD1 on 5 matching bases. The CDR3 has 14 residues. V gave up 4 bases and J gave up 15 bases, with 22 bases separating them. From germline, CDR1 is ENHRY and CDR2 SYGVKD. CDR3 region: CAISGSEQAVLRFF. In DNA form, the CDR3 reads TGTGCCATCAGTGGCTCGGAACAGGCTGTTCTAAGGTTCTTC.

The table lists this clonotype with many counts. The V and J genes are TRBV6-4 and TRBJ2-1, with TRBD2 matching over 7 bases. Germline CDR1 reads MRHNA; CDR2 reads SNTAGT. The V and J ends lost 3 bases and 9 bases, in that order; junction bases with no gene match: 11. The CDR3 runs 15 residues. This chain's CDR3 is CASSERVAGVGEQFF. In DNA, the CDR3 is TGTGCCAGCAGTGAACGCGTTGCGGGGGTTGGTGAGCAGTTCTTC.

This clonotype was recorded only once. This chain uses TRBV6-2 or TRBV6-3 with TRBJ2-7; weak D call: TRBD2 (5 bases). Germline V gene sequence: CDR1 MNHEY, CDR2 SVGEGT. The CDR3 sequence is 12 residues long. V lost 11 bases and J lost 5, with 16 bases in between. CDR3: CAAGELWNEQYF. In DNA form, the CDR3 reads TGTGCCGCCGGGGAATTGTGGAACGAGCAGTACTTC.

The chain recombines TRBV20-1 with TRBJ1-5; the D gene is possibly TRBD1 (5 bases). Germline V gene sequence: CDR1 DFQATT, CDR2 SNEGSKA (reference sequence). V lost 6 bases and J lost 0, with 9 bases in between. This CDR3 has 13 residues. The CDR3 DNA reads as TGCAGTGCCGGAGGGGATAGCAATCAGCCCCAGCATTTT. Translating it yields CSAGGDSNQPQHF.

Many counts were recorded for this clonotype. The chain joins TRBV20-1 to TRBJ2-7, with TRBD2 matching 9 bases. After removal of 0 bases from V and 10 bases from J, the junction contained 13 bases not matched to a gene. CDR3 length equals 15 residues. Germline lookup yields CDR1 DFQATT and CDR2 SNEGSKA (reference sequence). CDR3 region: CSARDSGGGAVGQYF. The CDR3 DNA reads as TGCAGTGCTAGAGATTCGGGCGGGGGGGCCGTAGGCCAGTACTTC.

The chain links TRBV7-2 to TRBJ2-3, with 7 bases aligning to TRBD2. Trimming removed 1 base from V and 4 bases from J; junction bases left unmatched: 8. Germline CDR1 SGHTA, CDR2 FQGNSA. CDR3 length: 16 amino acids. The CDR3 coding sequence is TGTGCCAGCAGCTTAGTAGGGCGGGAGCCGCCAGATACGCAGTATTTT. Residues: CASSLVGREPPDTQYF.

The V gene is TRBV29-1, the J gene TRBJ2-1; no reliable D call. V lost 2 bases to trimming and J lost 10 bases, with 6 bases between them. The germline gives CDR1 SQVTM, CDR2 ANQGSEA. The CDR3 length is 10 residues. Here the CDR3 DNA reads TGCAGCGTTGAATCGGCAGAGCAGTTCTTC. It codes for CSVESAEQFF.

CDR3 sequence reads: CASSPGQLCNEQFF. The DNA for the CDR3 is TGTGCCAGCAGCCCGGGACAGTTGTGCAATGAGCAGTTCTTC. The chain employs TRBV6-5 and TRBJ2-1, with TRBD1 matching over 7 bases. The germline V gene has CDR1 MNHEY and CDR2 SVGAGI. CDR3 size: 14 residues. Trimming at V came to 6 bases and at J to 6 bases, leaving 8 bases not matched to a gene.

The chain recombines TRBV21-1 with TRBJ1-1. TRBV21-1 is a recognized pseudogene. CDR3 length equals 15 residues. CDR3 sequence: CASRETSRRNTEAFF. In DNA form, the CDR3 reads TGTGCCAGCAGGGAGACCTCGCGCCGGAACACTGAAGCTTTCTTT.

This rearrangement joins TRBV9 to TRBJ2-7; tentatively, D is TRBD1 (6 bases). Matching the DNA end better, TRBJ2-5 makes the J call doubtful. CDR1 SGDLS and CDR2 YYNGEE come from the germline V gene. The CDR3 runs 15 residues. The CDR3 nucleotides are TGTGCCAGCAGCGTCTCCGGGACACCCGAAGAGACCCAGTACTTC. Amino acid sequence: CASSVSGTPEETQYF.

This clonotype was observed many times. This may be a read error: a much more frequent sequence differs by one nucleotide. The gene calls are TRBV12-3 or TRBV12-4 and TRBJ2-3, with D tentatively TRBD2 (7 bases). The CDR3 contains 15 residues. CDR3 in amino acids: CASSLTSPGADAQYF. The DNA of the CDR3 is TGTGCCAGCAGCTTGACTAGCCCGGGGGCAGATGCGCAGTATTTT.

This clonotype was picked up many times. The chain links TRBV6-1 to TRBJ2-7; tentatively, D is TRBD2 (6 bases). The V end lost 6 bases, the J end lost 7 bases, and 16 bases lay between the germline ends. The germline CDR1 and CDR2 sequences are MNHNS and SASEGT. The CDR3 totals 13 residues. The CDR3 region has the DNA TGTGCCAGCAGCGGTGTGCGGGGTCGGGAGCAGTACTTC. Translated, it gives CASSGVRGREQYF.

This clonotype was detected a few times. The rearrangement links TRBV5-1 to TRBJ1-1; weak D call: TRBD1 (6 bases). V was shortened by 2 bases and J by 3 bases, with 11 bases between the two germline ends. The germline CDR1 and CDR2 sequences are SGHRS and YFSETQ. The CDR3 has 14 amino acids. The CDR3 sequence is CASSFVGADTEAFF. CDR3 nucleotide sequence: TGCGCCAGCAGCTTTGTGGGGGCCGACACTGAAGCTTTCTTT. Variable domain in full (rest from reference TRBV5-1 and TRBJ1-1): KAGVTQTPRYLIKTRGQQVTLSCSPISGHRSVSWYQQTPGQGLQFLFEYFSETQRNKGNFPGRFSGRQFSNSRSEMNVSTLELGDSALYLCASSFVGADTEAFFGQGTRLTVV.

This clonotype occurred many times. The CDR3 sequence is CASSNPTGNSYEQYF. The CDR3 DNA follows: TGTGCCAGCAGCAATCCGACAGGGAATTCCTACGAGCAGTACTTC. The chain joins TRBV7-2 to TRBJ2-7; 7 bases agree with TRBD1. This CDR3 spans 15 amino acids. Looked up from germline, CDR1 is SGHTA and CDR2 is FQGNSA. Trimming at V came to 5 bases and at J to 1 base, leaving 8 bases not matched to a gene.

The gene calls are TRBV29-1 and TRBJ2-7; possible D gene TRBD1, 6 bases. CDR1 and CDR2 (germline): SQVTM, ANQGSEA. This CDR3 region has 13 residues. The V and J ends lost 0 bases and 6 bases respectively, with 12 bases between them. The DNA of the CDR3 is TGCAGCGTTGAAGAAAACCAGGGGAGCGAGCAGTACTTC. As protein: CSVEENQGSEQYF.

The chain couples TRBV10-3 to TRBJ2-2; 10 nucleotides align to TRBD2. After removal of 2 bases from V and 2 bases from J, the junction contained 5 bases not matched to a gene. The germline V gene encodes CDR1 ENHRY and CDR2 SYGVKD. The CDR3 covers 17 residues. The DNA for the CDR3 is TGTGCCATCAGTGAGAATAGCGGGGGGATAAACACCGGGGAGCTGTTTTTT. It specifies CAISENSGGINTGELFF.

The genes are TRBV6-2 or TRBV6-3 and TRBJ2-5; 7 bases align to TRBD2. J was trimmed by 2 bases and V by 5 bases; bases with no gene match: 11. CDR1 and CDR2 from the germline V gene are MNHEY and SVGEGT. The CDR3 spans 16 residues. CDR3 sequence (DNA): TGTGCCAGCAGTCCCCCCTGGACTAGGAGGCAAGAGACCCAGTACTTC. The encoded protein is CASSPPWTRRQETQYF.